The 13 T cell receptor beta chains reported below all come from one sample, sequenced in a study of identical twins. TCRdb redid the calling of the 5' RACE reads with MiXCR, one entry per CDR3 protein. The table has 500,000 to 650,000 distinct CDR3 sequences, 7.1% seen once. The sample was also reused in another study, on yellow fever vaccine responses in identical twins.

Sample: PBMCs. All receptors derive from a woman aged 18-29 years in good health.

A few counts support this clonotype. The chain combines TRBV20-1 with TRBJ2-7; 7 bases align to TRBD2. This CDR3 is built from 13 residues. V dropped 3 bases and J dropped 2; count of bases not matched to a gene: 4. Germline V gene sequence: CDR1 DFQATT, CDR2 SNEGSKA (reference sequence). The CDR3 nucleotides read TGCAGTGCTAGGTTTGCGGGGGCCTACGAGCAGTACTTC. Translated, it gives CSARFAGAYEQYF.

This clonotype was seen a few times. The chain employs TRBV5-1 and TRBJ2-3; 7 bases align to TRBD2. Germline V gene sequence: CDR1 SGHRS, CDR2 YFSETQ. The CDR3 length is 17 residues. Trimming at V came to 4 bases and at J to 2 bases, leaving 13 bases not matched to a gene. The DNA of the CDR3 is TGCGCCAGCAGCCTAAGACTAGCCCCTACTCTCACAGATACGCAGTATTTT. Protein sequence: CASSLRLAPTLTDTQYF.

This clonotype has more than one count but fewer than ten. V is TRBV6-5 and J is TRBJ2-7; weak D call: TRBD1 (6 bases). The V gene's germline CDR1 is MNHEY and CDR2 SVGAGI. The CDR3 totals 15 residues. Trimming removed 5 bases at V and 7 bases at J, with 21 bases between. The CDR3 DNA follows: TGTGCCAGCAGTGTACTCAGACAGGCTCGGTGGGAGCAGTACGTC. Protein: CASSVLRQARWEQYV.

This clonotype occurred a few times. The chain couples TRBV10-2 to TRBJ2-7; no firm D call. The V and J ends lost 7 bases and 6 bases respectively, with 4 bases between them. Germline V gene data show CDR1 as WSHSY and CDR2 as SAAADI. The CDR3 is 9 residues long. CDR3 nucleotides: TGCGCCAGCATTTGCGAGCAGTACGTC. Its protein product is CASICEQYV.

This clonotype has at least ten counts. The genes are TRBV10-3 and TRBJ2-6; D is uncertain. Germline CDR1 ENHRY, CDR2 SYGVKD. The CDR3 runs to 15 residues. The V end lost 3 bases, the J end lost 0 bases, and 6 bases lay between the germline ends. CDR3 protein: CAISDDNSGANVLTF. The DNA for the CDR3 is TGTGCCATCAGTGACGACAACTCTGGGGCCAACGTCCTGACTTTC.

CDR3 in DNA: TGTGCCAGCAGTTACTGGCTAGCGGGAGGCTACAATGAGCAGTTCTTC. This encodes CASSYWLAGGYNEQFF. J is TRBJ2-1 and V is TRBV6-2 or TRBV6-3; TRBD2 matches 11 bases. Germline lookup yields CDR1 MNHEY and CDR2 SVGEGT. This CDR3 spans 16 amino acids. The V gene end was trimmed by 1 base and the J gene end by 3 bases; junction bases not matched to a gene: 2.

This clonotype has just a few counts. The rearrangement uses TRBV28 and TRBJ1-4; D gene ambiguous. Germline-derived CDR1 and CDR2 are MDHEN and SYDVKM. V lost 10 bases, J lost 10 bases, and 16 bases lay in between. The CDR3 runs 12 residues. CDR3 sequence (DNA): TGTGCCACTTTCGAGCCCCTGGGAAAACTGTTTTTT. Translated, it gives CATFEPLGKLFF. Together with reference TRBV28 and TRBJ1-4, the CDR3 gives the full variable domain: DVKVTQSSRYLVKRTGEKVFLECVQDMDHENMFWYRQDPGLGLRLIYFSYDVKMKEKGDIPEGYSVSREKKERFSLILESASTNQTSMYLCATFEPLGKLFFGSGTQLSVL.

This clonotype was found many times. The V gene is TRBV29-1, the J gene TRBJ1-2; the D is unclear. Germline CDR1 is SQVTM and CDR2 is ANQGSEA. V lost 5 bases and J lost 5, with 21 bases in between. The CDR3 loop spans 15 amino acids. The CDR3 nucleotides are TGCAGCGTTTTAAATCCACAGAGGATCGGGTATGGCTACACCTTC. Protein product: CSVLNPQRIGYGYTF.

The chain employs TRBV11-2 and TRBJ2-3, with 7 bases matching TRBD2. CDR3 length: 15 amino acids. With V trimmed by 0 bases and J by 4 bases, 4 bases remained unmatched. Germline CDR1 reads SGHAT; CDR2 reads FQNNGV. The chain's CDR3 is CASSLELTSSDTQYF. In DNA, the CDR3 is TGTGCCAGCAGCTTAGAGTTGACTAGCTCAGATACGCAGTATTTT. The full variable domain, with the rest looked up from reference TRBV11-2 and TRBJ2-3, is EAGVAQSPRYKIIEKRQSVAFWCNPISGHATLYWYQQILGQGPKLLIQFQNNGVVDDSQLPKDRFSAERLKGVDSTLKIQPAKLEDSAVYLCASSLELTSSDTQYFGPGTRLTVL.

The chain uses TRBV7-3 and TRBJ2-3, with 7 bases aligning to TRBD2. Losses at the gene ends were 4 bases for V and 0 bases for J; bases not matched to a gene: 7. The CDR3 runs 16 residues. CDR1 and CDR2 from the germline V gene are SGHTA and FQGTGA. CDR3 sequence (DNA): TGTGCCAGCAGCTCTTTAGCGGGCTCTAGCACAGATACGCAGTATTTT. Protein: CASSSLAGSSTDTQYF.

This clonotype appeared a few times. The J gene is TRBJ2-1, the V gene TRBV29-1; D may be TRBD1 (6 bases). CDR1 and CDR2 (germline): SQVTM, ANQGSEA. The CDR3 contains 13 residues. V was pared by 3 bases and J by 8 bases, with 14 bases between. CDR3 residues: CSVDTGNTDEQFF. In nucleotides, the CDR3 is TGCAGCGTTGATACAGGGAACACAGATGAGCAGTTCTTC.

There are a few counts of this clonotype. The V gene is TRBV12-3 or TRBV12-4, the J gene TRBJ2-1; D is ambiguous. This CDR3 region has 12 residues. Trimming took off 5 bases at V and 8 bases at J, with 10 bases between the two ends. In DNA form, the CDR3 reads TGTGCCAGCAGTCCATTTAGGTATGAGCAGTTCTTC. It is translated as CASSPFRYEQFF.

Many counts were recorded for this clonotype. The genes are TRBV3-1 and TRBJ2-3; D possibly corresponds to TRBD1 (6 bases). Germline CDR1 and CDR2: LGHDT and YNNKEL (reference sequence). V gave up 1 base and J gave up 5 bases, with 7 bases separating them. The CDR3 extends over 13 amino acids. The CDR3 region is CASSQGRGDTQYF. The CDR3 bases are TGTGCCAGCAGCCAAGGCAGGGGAGATACGCAGTATTTT.